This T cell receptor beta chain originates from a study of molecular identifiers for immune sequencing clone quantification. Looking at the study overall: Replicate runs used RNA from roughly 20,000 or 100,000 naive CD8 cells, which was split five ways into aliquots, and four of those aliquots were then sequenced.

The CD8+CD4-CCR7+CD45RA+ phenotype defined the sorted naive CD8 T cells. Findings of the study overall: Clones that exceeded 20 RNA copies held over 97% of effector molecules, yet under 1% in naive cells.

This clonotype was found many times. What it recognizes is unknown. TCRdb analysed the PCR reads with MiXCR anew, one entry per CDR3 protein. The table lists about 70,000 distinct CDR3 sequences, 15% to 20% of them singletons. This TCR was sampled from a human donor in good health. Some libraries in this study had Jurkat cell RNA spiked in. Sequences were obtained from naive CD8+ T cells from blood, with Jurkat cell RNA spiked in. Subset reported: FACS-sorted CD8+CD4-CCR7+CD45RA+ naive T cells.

CDR3: CSATRLDRADTGELFF. The CDR3 DNA follows: TGCAGTGCTACTCGCCTCGACAGGGCCGACACCGGGGAGCTGTTTTTT. V gene TRBV20-1 combines with J gene TRBJ2-2; 7 bases map to TRBD1. Germline CDR1 DFQATT, CDR2 SNEGSKA (reference sequence). The V segment lost 4 bases and the J segment 3 bases; nucleotides outside the gene matches: 11. This CDR3 contains 16 residues.